Many counts were recorded for the clone carrying this T cell receptor (beta chain). Its antigen is unknown. Universal primer sites and UMIs were introduced during 5'RACE template-switching synthesis of TCR cDNA. TCRdb fed the 5' RACE reads into MiXCR, producing one record per CDR3 protein. The sample yields 450,000 to 650,000 distinct CDR3 sequences, about a fifth seen once. The data were taken from a study of T cells after yellow fever vaccination. Study conclusions and caveats: FACS-sorted repertoires might harbor abundant contaminating clonotypes from the bulk population.

The CDR3 runs 13 residues. The germline V gene encodes CDR1 ENHRY and CDR2 SYGVKD. Trimming removed 6 bases from V and 6 bases from J, with 14 bases in between. V is TRBV10-3 and J is TRBJ2-5; D possibly corresponds to TRBD2 (6 bases). This TCR derives from a man aged 18 to 30 who received the YFV17D yellow fever vaccine. Sequences were derived from PBMCs, sampled roughly 20 days after the first yellow fever vaccination. The CDR3 protein is CAIRGRDHKTQYF. In DNA, the CDR3 is TGTGCCATCAGGGGGCGGGACCACAAGACCCAGTACTTC.